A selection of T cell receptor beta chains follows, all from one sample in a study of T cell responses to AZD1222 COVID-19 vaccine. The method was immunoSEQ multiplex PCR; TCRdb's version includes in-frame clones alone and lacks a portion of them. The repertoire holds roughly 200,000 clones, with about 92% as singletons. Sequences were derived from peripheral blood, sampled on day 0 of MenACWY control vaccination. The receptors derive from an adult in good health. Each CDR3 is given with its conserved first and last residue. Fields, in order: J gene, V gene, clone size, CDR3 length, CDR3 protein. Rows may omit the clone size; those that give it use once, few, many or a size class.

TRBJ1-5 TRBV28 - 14 CASRYQAVGQPQHF
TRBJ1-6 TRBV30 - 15 CAWRLRGSYNSPLHF
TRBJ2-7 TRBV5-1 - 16 CASSPTERGVVYEQYF
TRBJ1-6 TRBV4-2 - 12 CASSQGSSPLHF
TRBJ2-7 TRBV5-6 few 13 CASSLSPGTGVQF
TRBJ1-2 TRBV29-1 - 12 CSVEGVGDGYTF
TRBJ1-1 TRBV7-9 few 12 CASSPLNTEAFF
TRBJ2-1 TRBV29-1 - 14 CSVKDSSSYNEQFF
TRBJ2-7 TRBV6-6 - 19 CASSPLGDREGQSQYEQYF
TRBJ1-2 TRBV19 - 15 CASSILEQGYYGYTF